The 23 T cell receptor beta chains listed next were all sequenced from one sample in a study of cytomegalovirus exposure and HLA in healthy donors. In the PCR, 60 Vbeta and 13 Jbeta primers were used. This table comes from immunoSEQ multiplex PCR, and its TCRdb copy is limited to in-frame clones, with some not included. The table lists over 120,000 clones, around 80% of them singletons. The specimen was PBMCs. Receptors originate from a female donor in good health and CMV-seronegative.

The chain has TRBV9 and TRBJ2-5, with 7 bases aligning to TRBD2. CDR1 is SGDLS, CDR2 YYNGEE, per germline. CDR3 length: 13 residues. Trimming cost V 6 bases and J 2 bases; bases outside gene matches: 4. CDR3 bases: TGTGCCAGCAACCGCGGGGGTCAAGAGACCCAGTACTTC. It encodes CASNRGGQETQYF.

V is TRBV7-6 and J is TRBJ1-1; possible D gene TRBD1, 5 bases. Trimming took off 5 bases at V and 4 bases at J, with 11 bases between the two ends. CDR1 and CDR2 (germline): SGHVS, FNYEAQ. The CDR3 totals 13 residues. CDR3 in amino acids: CASSEGRFTEAFF. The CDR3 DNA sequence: TGTGCCAGCAGCGAGGGGAGGTTCACTGAAGCTTTCTTT.

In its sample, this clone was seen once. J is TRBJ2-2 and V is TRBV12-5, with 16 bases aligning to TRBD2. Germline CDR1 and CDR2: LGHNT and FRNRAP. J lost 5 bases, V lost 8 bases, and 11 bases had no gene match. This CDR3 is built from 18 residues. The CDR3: CASSKGLAGGRGTGELFF. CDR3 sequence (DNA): TGTGCTAGTAGCAAGGGACTAGCGGGAGGGCGGGGGACCGGGGAGCTGTTTTTT.

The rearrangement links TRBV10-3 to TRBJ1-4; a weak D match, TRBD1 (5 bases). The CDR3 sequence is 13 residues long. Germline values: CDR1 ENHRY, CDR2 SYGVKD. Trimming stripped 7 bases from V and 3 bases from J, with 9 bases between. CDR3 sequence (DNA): TGTGCCATCAAAGGGGCACCTAATGAAAAACTGTTTTTT. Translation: CAIKGAPNEKLFF.

In DNA form, the CDR3 reads TGTGCCAGCAGCTTAGGGACTAGCGGGCGCACAGATACGCAGTATTTT. Translating it yields CASSLGTSGRTDTQYF. This chain connects TRBV7-6 to TRBJ2-3; 11 bases agree with TRBD2. The CDR3 has 16 amino acids. Germline CDR1 reads SGHVS; CDR2 reads FNYEAQ. Unmatched junction bases numbered 1, after V lost 1 base and J lost 1 base. Together with reference TRBV7-6 and TRBJ2-3, the CDR3 gives the full variable domain: GAGVSQSPRYKVTKRGQDVALRCDPISGHVSLYWYRQALGQGPEFLTYFNYEAQQDKSGLPNDRFSAERPEGSISTLTIQRTEQRDSAMYRCASSLGTSGRTDTQYFGPGTRLTVL.

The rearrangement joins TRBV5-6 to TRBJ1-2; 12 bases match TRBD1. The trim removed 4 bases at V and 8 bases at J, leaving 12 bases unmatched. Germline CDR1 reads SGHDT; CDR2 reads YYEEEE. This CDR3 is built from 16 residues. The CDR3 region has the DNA TGTGCCAGCAGCAGGGACAGGGGGCTAGCTGAGGGGGGCTACACCTTC. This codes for CASSRDRGLAEGGYTF.

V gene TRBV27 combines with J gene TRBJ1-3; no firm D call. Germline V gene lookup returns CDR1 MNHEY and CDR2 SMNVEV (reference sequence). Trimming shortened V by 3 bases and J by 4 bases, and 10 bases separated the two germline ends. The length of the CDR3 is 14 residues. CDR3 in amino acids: CASSLGGPGNTIYF. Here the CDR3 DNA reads TGTGCCAGCAGTTTGGGAGGGCCCGGAAACACCATATATTTT.

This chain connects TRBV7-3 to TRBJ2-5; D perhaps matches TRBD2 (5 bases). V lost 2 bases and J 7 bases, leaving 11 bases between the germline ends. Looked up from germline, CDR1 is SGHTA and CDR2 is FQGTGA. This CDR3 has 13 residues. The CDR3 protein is CASSLFGEGTQYF. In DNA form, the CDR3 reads TGTGCCAGCAGCTTATTCGGGGAAGGGACCCAGTACTTC.

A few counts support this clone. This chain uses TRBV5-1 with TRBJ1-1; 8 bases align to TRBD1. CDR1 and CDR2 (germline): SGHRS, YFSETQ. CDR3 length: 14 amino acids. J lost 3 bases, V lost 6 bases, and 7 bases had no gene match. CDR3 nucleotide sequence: TGCGCCAGCACCCAGGGGGCTAGGGACACTGAAGCTTTCTTT. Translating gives CASTQGARDTEAFF.

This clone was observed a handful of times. The CDR3 loop is CARPRVSNQPQHF. The CDR3 DNA reads as TGTGCCAGGCCCAGGGTCTCTAATCAGCCCCAGCATTTT. The V gene is TRBV5-6, the J gene TRBJ1-5; weak D call: TRBD1 (5 bases). The CDR3 is 13 residues long. V was trimmed by 8 bases and J by 4 bases, leaving 13 bases between them. CDR1 and CDR2 from the germline V gene are SGHDT and YYEEEE.

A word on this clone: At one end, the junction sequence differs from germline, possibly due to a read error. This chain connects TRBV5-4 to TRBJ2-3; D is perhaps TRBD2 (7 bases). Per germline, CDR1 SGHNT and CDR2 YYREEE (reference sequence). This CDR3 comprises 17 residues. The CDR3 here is CTSSFWEGGSQGDTQYF. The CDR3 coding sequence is TGTACCAGCAGCTTTTGGGAGGGGGGCTCGCAGGGAGATACGCAGTATTTT.

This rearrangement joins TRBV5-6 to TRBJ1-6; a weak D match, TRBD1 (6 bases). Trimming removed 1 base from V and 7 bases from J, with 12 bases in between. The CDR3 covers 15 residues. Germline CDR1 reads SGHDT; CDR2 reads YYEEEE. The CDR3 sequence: CASSLRGAWNSPLHF. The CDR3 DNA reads TGTGCCAGCAGCTTGCGGGGGGCATGGAATTCACCCCTCCACTTT.

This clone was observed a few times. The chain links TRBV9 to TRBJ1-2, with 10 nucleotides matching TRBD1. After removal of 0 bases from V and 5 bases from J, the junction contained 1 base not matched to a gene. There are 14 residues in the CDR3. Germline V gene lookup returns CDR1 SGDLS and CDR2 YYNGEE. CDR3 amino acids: CASSVGDRGYGYTF. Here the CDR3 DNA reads TGTGCCAGCAGCGTAGGGGACAGGGGTTATGGCTACACCTTC.

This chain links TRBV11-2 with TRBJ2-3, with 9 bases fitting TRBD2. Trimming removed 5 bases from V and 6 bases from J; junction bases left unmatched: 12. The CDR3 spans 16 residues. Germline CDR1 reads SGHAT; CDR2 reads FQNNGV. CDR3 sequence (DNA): TGTGCCAGCAGCACCTTGGGGCTAGCGGGGATGGATACGCAGTATTTT. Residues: CASSTLGLAGMDTQYF.

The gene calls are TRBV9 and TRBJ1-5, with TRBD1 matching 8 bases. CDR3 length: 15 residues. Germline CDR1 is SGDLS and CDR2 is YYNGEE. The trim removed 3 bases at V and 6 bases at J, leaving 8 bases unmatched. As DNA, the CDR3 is TGTGCCAGCAGCGCCGGCCTGGACAGGGCTCAGCCCCAGCATTTT. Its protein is CASSAGLDRAQPQHF.

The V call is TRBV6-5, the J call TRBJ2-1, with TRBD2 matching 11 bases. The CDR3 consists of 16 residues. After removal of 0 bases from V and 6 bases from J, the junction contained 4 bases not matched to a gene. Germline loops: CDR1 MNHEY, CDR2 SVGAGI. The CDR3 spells CASSYSGTSGSNEQFF. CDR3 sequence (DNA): TGTGCCAGCAGTTACTCTGGGACTAGCGGTTCCAATGAGCAGTTCTTC.

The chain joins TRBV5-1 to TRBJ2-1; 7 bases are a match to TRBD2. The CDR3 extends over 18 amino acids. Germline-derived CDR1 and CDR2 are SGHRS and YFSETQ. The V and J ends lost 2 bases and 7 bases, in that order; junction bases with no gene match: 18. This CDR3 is CASSFGPRGGNPLNEQFF. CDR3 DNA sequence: TGCGCCAGCAGCTTTGGACCCCGGGGAGGGAACCCCTTGAATGAGCAGTTCTTC.

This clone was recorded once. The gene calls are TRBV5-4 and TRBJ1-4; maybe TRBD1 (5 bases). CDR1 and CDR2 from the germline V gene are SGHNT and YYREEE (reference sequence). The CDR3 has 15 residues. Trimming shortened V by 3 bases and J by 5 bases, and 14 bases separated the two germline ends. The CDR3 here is CASSSRVGGNEKLFF. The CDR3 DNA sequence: TGTGCCAGCAGCTCTCGGGTGGGGGGAAATGAAAAACTGTTTTTT. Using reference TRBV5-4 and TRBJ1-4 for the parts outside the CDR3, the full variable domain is ETGVTQSPTHLIKTRGQQVTLRCSSQSGHNTVSWYQQALGQGPQFIFQYYREEENGRGNFPPRFSGLQFPNYSSELNVNALELDDSALYLCASSSRVGGNEKLFFGSGTQLSVL.

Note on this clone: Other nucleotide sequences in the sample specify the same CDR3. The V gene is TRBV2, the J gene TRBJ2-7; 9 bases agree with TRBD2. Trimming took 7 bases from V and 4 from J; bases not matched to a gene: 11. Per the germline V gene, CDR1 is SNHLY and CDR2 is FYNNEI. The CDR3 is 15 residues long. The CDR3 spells CASTLRSSGSYEQYF. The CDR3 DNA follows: TGTGCCAGCACCCTCAGGAGTAGCGGGAGTTACGAGCAGTACTTC.

This chain's CDR3 is CAWRPLGPGVYEQYF. The CDR3 DNA is TGTGCCTGGAGGCCTCTCGGACCAGGGGTCTACGAGCAGTACTTC. V usage is TRBV30 and J usage is TRBJ2-7; possible D gene TRBD1, 6 bases. The ends were cut back, 3 bases at V and 3 bases at J, with 18 bases in the middle. Germline CDR1 GTSNPN, CDR2 SVGIG (reference sequence). The CDR3 sequence is 15 residues long.

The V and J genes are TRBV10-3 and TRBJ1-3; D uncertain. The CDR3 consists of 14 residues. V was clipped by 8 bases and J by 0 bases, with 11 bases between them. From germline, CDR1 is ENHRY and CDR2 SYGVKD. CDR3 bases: TGTGCCATCCGTGGCGCAAGCTCTGGAAACACCATATATTTT. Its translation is CAIRGASSGNTIYF.

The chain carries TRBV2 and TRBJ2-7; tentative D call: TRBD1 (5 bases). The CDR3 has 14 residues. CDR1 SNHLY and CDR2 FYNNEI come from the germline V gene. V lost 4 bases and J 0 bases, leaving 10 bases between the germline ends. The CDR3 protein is CASSVDSSSYEQYF. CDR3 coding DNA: TGTGCCAGCAGTGTTGACAGTAGCTCCTACGAGCAGTACTTC.

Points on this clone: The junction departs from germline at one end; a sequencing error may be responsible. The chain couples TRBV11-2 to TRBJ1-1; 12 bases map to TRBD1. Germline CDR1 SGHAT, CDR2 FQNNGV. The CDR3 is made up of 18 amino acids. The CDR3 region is CASSLGGTGGFLNAEAFF. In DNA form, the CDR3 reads TGTGCCAGCAGCTTAGGGGGGACAGGGGGCTTTTTGAACGCTGAAGCTTTCTTT.